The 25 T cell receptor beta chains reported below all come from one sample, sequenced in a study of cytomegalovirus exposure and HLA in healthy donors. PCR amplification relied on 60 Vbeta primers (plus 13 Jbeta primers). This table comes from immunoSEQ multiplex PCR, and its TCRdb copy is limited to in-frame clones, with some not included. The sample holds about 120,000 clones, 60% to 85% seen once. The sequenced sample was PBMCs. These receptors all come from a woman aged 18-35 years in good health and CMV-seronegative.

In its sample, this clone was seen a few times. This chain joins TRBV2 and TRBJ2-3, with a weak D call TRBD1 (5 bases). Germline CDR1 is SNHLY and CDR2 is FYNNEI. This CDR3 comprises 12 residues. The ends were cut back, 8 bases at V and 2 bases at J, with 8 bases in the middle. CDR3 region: CASSRATDTQYF. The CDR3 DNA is TGTGCCAGCTCCAGGGCCACAGATACGCAGTATTTT.

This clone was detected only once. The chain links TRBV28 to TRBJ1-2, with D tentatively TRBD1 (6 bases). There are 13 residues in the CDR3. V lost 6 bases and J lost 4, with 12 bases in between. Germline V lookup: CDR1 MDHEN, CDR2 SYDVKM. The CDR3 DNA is TGTGCCAGCAGCCCCGGGGGGGCCTATGGCTACACCTTC. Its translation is CASSPGGAYGYTF.

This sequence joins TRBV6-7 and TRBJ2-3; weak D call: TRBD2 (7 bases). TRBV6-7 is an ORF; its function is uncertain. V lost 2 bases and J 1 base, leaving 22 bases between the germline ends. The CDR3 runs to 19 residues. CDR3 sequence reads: CASSYVGGGPPGGTDTQYF. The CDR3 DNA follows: TGTGCCAGCAGTTACGTTGGGGGGGGGCCACCCGGAGGCACAGATACGCAGTATTTT.

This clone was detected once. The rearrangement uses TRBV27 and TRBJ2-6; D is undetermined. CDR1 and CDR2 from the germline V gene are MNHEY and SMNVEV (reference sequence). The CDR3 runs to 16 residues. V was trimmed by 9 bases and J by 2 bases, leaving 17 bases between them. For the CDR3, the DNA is TGTGCCAGTATAATCAGGCTTCGAGCTGGGGCCAACGTCCTGACTTTC. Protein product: CASIIRLRAGANVLTF.

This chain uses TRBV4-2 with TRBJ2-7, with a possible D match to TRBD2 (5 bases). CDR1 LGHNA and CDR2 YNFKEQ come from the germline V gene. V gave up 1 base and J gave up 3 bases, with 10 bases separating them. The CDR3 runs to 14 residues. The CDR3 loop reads CASSQVSSSYEQYF. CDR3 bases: TGTGCCAGCAGCCAAGTATCTAGCAGCTACGAGCAGTACTTC.

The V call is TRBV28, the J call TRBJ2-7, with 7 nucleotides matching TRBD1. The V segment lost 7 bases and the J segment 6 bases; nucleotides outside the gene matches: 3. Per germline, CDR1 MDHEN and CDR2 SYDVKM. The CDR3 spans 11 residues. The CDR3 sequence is CASTTGAEQYF. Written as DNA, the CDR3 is TGTGCCAGCACCACAGGGGCCGAGCAGTACTTC. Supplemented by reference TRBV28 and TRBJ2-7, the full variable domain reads DVKVTQSSRYLVKRTGEKVFLECVQDMDHENMFWYRQDPGLGLRLIYFSYDVKMKEKGDIPEGYSVSREKKERFSLILESASTNQTSMYLCASTTGAEQYFGPGTRLTVT.

CDR3 DNA sequence: TGTGCCAGCAGTGTCACAGTATACAATGAGCAGTTCTTC. Its translation: CASSVTVYNEQFF. The gene calls are TRBV2 and TRBJ2-1; no clear D. The V and J ends lost 4 bases and 4 bases respectively, with 8 bases between them. The CDR3 totals 13 residues. CDR1 and CDR2 from the germline V gene are SNHLY and FYNNEI.

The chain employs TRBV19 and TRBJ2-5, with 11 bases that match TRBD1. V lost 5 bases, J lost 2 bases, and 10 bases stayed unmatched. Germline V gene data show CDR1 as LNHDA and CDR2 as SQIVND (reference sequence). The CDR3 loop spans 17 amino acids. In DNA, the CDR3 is TGTGCCAGTAGTCTCTACGGACAGGGGGCGAAACAAGAGACCCAGTACTTC. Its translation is CASSLYGQGAKQETQYF.

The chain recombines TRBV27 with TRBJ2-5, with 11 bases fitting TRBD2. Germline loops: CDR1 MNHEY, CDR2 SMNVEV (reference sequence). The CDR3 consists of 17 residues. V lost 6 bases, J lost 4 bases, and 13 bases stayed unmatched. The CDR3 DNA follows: TGTGCCAGCAGAAAGAACGCACTAGGACTAGCGGGAGAGACCCAGTACTTC. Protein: CASRKNALGLAGETQYF.

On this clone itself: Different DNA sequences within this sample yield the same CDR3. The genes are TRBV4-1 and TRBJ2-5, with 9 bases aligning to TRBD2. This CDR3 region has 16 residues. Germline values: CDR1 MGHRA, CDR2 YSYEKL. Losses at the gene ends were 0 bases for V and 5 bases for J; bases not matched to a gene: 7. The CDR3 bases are TGCGCCAGCAGCCAAGATCCAGCGGGGGGAGGGGAGACCCAGTACTTC. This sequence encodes CASSQDPAGGGETQYF.

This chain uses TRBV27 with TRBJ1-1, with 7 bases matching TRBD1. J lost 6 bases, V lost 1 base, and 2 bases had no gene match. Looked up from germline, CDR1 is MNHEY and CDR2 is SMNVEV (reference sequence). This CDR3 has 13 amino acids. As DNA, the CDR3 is TGTGCCAGCAGTTTATTAGGGGGCTCTGAAGCTTTCTTT. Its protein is CASSLLGGSEAFF.

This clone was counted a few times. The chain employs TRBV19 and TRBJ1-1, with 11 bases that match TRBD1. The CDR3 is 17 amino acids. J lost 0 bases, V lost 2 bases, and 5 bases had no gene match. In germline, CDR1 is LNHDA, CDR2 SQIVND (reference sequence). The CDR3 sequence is CASSIRGQGVMNTEAFF. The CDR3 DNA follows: TGTGCCAGTAGTATACGGGGACAGGGGGTGATGAACACTGAAGCTTTCTTT.

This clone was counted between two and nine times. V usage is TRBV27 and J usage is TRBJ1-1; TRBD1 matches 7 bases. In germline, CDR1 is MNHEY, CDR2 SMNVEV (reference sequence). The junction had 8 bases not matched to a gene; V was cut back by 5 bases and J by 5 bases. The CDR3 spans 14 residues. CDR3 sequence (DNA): TGTGCCAGCAGTCCGCCCACAGGGGTGACTGAAGCTTTCTTT. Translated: CASSPPTGVTEAFF.

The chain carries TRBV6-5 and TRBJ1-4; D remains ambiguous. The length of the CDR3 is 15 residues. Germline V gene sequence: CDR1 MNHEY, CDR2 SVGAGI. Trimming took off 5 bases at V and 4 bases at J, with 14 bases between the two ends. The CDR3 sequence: CASSPDTRDNEKLFF. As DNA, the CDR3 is TGTGCCAGCAGTCCCGATACACGGGATAATGAAAAACTGTTTTTT.

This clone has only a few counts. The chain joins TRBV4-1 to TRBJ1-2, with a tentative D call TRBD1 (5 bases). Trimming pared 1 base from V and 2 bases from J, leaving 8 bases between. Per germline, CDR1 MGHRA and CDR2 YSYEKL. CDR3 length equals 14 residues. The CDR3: CASSQGGGNYGYTF. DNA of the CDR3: TGCGCCAGCAGCCAAGGCGGGGGAAACTATGGCTACACCTTC.

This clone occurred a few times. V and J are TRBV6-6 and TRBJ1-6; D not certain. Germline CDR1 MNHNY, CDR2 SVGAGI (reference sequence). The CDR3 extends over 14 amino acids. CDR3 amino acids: CASNSESGNSPLHF. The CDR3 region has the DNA TGTGCTAGTAATTCGGAGTCGGGGAATTCACCCCTCCACTTT.

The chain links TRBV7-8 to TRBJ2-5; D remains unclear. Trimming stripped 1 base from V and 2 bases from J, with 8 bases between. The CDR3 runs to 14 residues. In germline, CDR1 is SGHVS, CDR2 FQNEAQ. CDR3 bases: TGTGCCAGCAGCTTAGTTAACAGTCAAGAGACCCAGTACTTC. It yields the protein CASSLVNSQETQYF.

CDR3 in DNA: TGTGCCAGCAGCCCCGGCCGACGGCTAGCGGTTCACGGGGAGCTGTTTTTT. The encoded protein is CASSPGRRLAVHGELFF. This sequence joins TRBV11-2 and TRBJ2-2, with 7 bases identical to TRBD2. Per the germline V gene, CDR1 is SGHAT and CDR2 is FQNNGV. Trimming cost V 5 bases and J 7 bases; bases outside gene matches: 16. This CDR3 has 17 amino acids.

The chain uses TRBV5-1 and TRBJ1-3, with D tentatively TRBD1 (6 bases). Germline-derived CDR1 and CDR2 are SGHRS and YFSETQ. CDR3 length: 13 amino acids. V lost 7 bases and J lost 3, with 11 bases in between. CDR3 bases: TGCGCCAGCCGGACAGCGGATGGAAACACCATATATTTT. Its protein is CASRTADGNTIYF.

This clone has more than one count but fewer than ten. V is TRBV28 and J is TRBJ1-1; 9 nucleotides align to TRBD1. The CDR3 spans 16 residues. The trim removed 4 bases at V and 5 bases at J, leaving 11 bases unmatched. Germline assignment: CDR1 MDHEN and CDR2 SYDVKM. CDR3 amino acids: CASSSGGQGGGTEAFF. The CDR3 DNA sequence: TGTGCCAGCAGTTCCGGGGGACAGGGCGGGGGGACTGAAGCTTTCTTT.

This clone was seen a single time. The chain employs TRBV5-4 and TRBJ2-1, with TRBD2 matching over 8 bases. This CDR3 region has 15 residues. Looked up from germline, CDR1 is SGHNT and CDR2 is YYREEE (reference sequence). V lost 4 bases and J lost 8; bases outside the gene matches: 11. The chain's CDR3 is CASSLGGALVDEQFF. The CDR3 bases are TGTGCCAGCAGCCTCGGGGGGGCCCTCGTCGATGAGCAGTTCTTC.

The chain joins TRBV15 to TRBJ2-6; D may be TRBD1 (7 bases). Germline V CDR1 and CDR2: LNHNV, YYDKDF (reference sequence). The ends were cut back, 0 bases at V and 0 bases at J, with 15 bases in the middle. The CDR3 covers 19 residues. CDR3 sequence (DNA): TGTGCCACCAGCAGAGATAGACAGGGAGGAAACTCTGGGGCCAACGTCCTGACTTTC. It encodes CATSRDRQGGNSGANVLTF.

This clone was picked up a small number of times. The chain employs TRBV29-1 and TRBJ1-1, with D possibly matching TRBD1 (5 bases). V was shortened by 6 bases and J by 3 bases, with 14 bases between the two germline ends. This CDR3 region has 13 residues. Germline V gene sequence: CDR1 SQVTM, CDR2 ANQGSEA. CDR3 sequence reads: CSVSRESYTEAFF. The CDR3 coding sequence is TGCAGCGTCTCCAGGGAATCGTACACTGAAGCTTTCTTT.

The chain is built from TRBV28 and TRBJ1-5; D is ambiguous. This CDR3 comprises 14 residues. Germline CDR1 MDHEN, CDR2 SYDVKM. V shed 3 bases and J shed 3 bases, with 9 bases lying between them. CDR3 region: CASSFREDNQPQHF. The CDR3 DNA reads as TGTGCCAGCAGTTTTCGGGAGGACAATCAGCCCCAGCATTTT.

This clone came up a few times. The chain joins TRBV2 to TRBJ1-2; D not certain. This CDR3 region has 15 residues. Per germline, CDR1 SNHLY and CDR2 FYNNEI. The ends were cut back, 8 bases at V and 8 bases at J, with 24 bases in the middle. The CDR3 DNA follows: TGTGCCAGCTCCCCGTTTCGGGATTTGGCATGGGGCTACACCTTC. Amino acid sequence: CASSPFRDLAWGYTF. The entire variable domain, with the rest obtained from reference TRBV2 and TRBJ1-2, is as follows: EPEVTQTPSHQVTQMGQEVILRCVPISNHLYFYWYRQILGQKVEFLVSFYNNEISEKSEIFDDQFSVERPDGSNFTLKIRSTKLEDSAMYFCASSPFRDLAWGYTFGSGTRLTVV.